This T cell receptor beta chain was retrieved from a study of blood T cell repertoires in COVID-19. Background on the study: Spain, Italy and the United States supplied samples that represented acute and convalescent COVID-19.

Those enrolled in Seattle joined during active infection and were followed longitudinally afterward. This clone was detected only once. Study processing details: The authors estimated nucleated cell counts from reference gene primer amplification. The table came from immunoSEQ multiplex PCR; TCRdb's copy has only in-frame clones and leaves some out. V, J and clone size are taken as reported in that table, and D and trimming were inferred from the DNA itself. The sample has over 150,000 clones, roughly 86% seen once. This CDR3 has 15 residues. The V gene's germline CDR1 is KGHSH and CDR2 LQKENI. Trimming pared 3 bases from V and 5 bases from J, leaving 17 bases between.

The sequencing input was peripheral blood. The TCR comes from a man between 60 and 75 years old with COVID-19, enrolled during active disease. The rearrangement joins TRBV18 to TRBJ2-7; the D gene is possibly TRBD1 (5 bases). CDR3 bases: TGTGCCAGCTCACCGGGCCAGGGTGCTTTCAACGAGCAGTACTTC. Translating it yields CASSPGQGAFNEQYF.